This TCR beta chain is drawn from a study of shared clonotypes between healthy human individuals. Between the trimmed V and J ends, which lost 1 base and 5 bases, there was a span of 3 bases. The CDR3 runs 12 residues. Germline CDR1 is WSHSY and CDR2 is SAAADI. This table comes from immunoSEQ multiplex PCR, and its TCRdb copy is limited to in-frame clones, with some not included. The table records under 2,500,000 clones, around 95% of them present only once. V is TRBV10-2 and J is TRBJ1-5; no clear D. Sequencing used naive CD4+ T cells sorted from blood. Subset here: CD45RA+ positively selected. This receptor was taken from a man between 18 and 35 years old in good health. The CDR3 DNA is TGCGCCAGCAGTGAGTACGATCAGCCCCAGCATTTT. This codes for CASSEYDQPQHF.